This is a list of T cell receptor beta chains from one sample in a study of OX40 agonist ivuxolimab in advanced cancers. Sequencing was performed with immunoSEQ multiplex PCR; in TCRdb, only in-frame clones are kept and a portion is missing. The sample has about 100,000 clones; less than 95% are singletons. The specimen comprised CD4+ or CD8+ T cells sorted from blood, sampled in a trial of the OX40 agonist ivuxolimab. The receptors were sampled from an adult with an advanced solid tumor such as melanoma, head and neck, liver or kidney cancer. CDR3s include the opening cysteine and the closing phenylalanine or tryptophan. A D gene is named only where the DNA matches it firmly. Clone size appears in some rows only: once, few, many, or a class for an expanded clone.

J gene: TRBJ2-1; D gene: TRBD2; V gene: TRBV11-3; clone size: NA; CDR3 protein: CASSSGNDYNEQFF; CDR3 DNA: TGTGCCAGCAGCAGCGGGAATGACTACAATGAGCAGTTCTTC
J gene: TRBJ2-5; D gene: TRBD2; V gene: TRBV6-1; clone size: NA; CDR3 protein: CASRSTSGRAETQYF; CDR3 DNA: TGTGCCAGCAGGTCGACTAGCGGGAGGGCAGAGACCCAGTACTTC
J gene: TRBJ2-5; D gene: NA; V gene: TRBV5-1; clone size: NA; CDR3 protein: CASGQLVPETQYF; CDR3 DNA: TGCGCCAGCGGCCAACTAGTTCCGGAGACCCAGTACTTC
J gene: TRBJ2-7; D gene: NA; V gene: TRBV11-3; clone size: NA; CDR3 protein: CASTDSPGPSYEQYF; CDR3 DNA: TGTGCCAGCACCGACTCACCGGGACCCTCCTACGAGCAGTACTTC
J gene: TRBJ1-1; D gene: TRBD1; V gene: TRBV2; clone size: NA; CDR3 protein: CASSEATGGTEAFF; CDR3 DNA: TGTGCCAGCAGTGAAGCGACAGGGGGCACTGAAGCTTTCTTT
J gene: TRBJ1-1; D gene: NA; V gene: TRBV9; clone size: NA; CDR3 protein: CASSVAGGGVGTEAFF; CDR3 DNA: TGTGCCAGCAGCGTAGCCGGGGGCGGAGTAGGCACTGAAGCTTTCTTT
J gene: TRBJ1-1; D gene: NA; V gene: TRBV29-1; clone size: NA; CDR3 protein: CSVLWGHNTEAFF; CDR3 DNA: TGCAGCGTTCTCTGGGGGCACAACACTGAAGCTTTCTTT
J gene: TRBJ1-4; D gene: NA; V gene: TRBV11-1; clone size: NA; CDR3 protein: CASSPWSSATNEKLFF; CDR3 DNA: TGTGCCAGCAGCCCGTGGTCGTCTGCAACTAATGAAAAACTGTTTTTT
J gene: TRBJ1-3; D gene: NA; V gene: TRBV7-2; clone size: NA; CDR3 protein: CASSPPPGAGGNTIYF; CDR3 DNA: TGTGCCAGCAGCCCCCCCCCGGGGGCAGGAGGAAACACCATATATTTT
J gene: TRBJ2-1; D gene: TRBD2; V gene: TRBV11-3; clone size: NA; CDR3 protein: CASSFTTSGGDNEQFF; CDR3 DNA: TGTGCCAGCAGCTTCACCACTAGCGGGGGGGATAATGAGCAGTTCTTC
J gene: TRBJ2-5; D gene: TRBD1; V gene: TRBV19; clone size: once; CDR3 protein: CASSIGWDSRRTQYF; CDR3 DNA: TGTGCCAGTAGTATTGGATGGGACAGCCGACGGACCCAGTACTTC
J gene: TRBJ2-2; D gene: TRBD2; V gene: TRBV11-3; clone size: NA; CDR3 protein: CASSLERSGSPNTGELFF; CDR3 DNA: TGTGCCAGCAGCTTAGAAAGGAGCGGGAGCCCGAACACCGGGGAGCTGTTTTTT
J gene: TRBJ2-1; D gene: TRBD2; V gene: TRBV15; clone size: NA; CDR3 protein: CATRDGLAGENEQFF; CDR3 DNA: TGTGCCACCAGGGACGGACTAGCGGGAGAGAATGAGCAGTTCTTC
J gene: TRBJ1-1; D gene: NA; V gene: TRBV7-2; clone size: NA; CDR3 protein: CASSPWAEGEAFF; CDR3 DNA: TGTGCCAGCAGCCCCTGGGCTGAAGGAGAAGCTTTCTTT
J gene: TRBJ1-5; D gene: NA; V gene: TRBV28; clone size: NA; CDR3 protein: CASSLRQDGGPQHF; CDR3 DNA: TGTGCCAGCAGTTTAAGGCAGGATGGGGGGCCCCAGCATTTT
J gene: TRBJ2-7; D gene: TRBD2; V gene: TRBV15; clone size: NA; CDR3 protein: CATSRDLAGGYEQYF; CDR3 DNA: TGTGCCACCAGCAGAGATCTAGCGGGAGGCTACGAGCAGTACTTC
J gene: TRBJ1-1; D gene: NA; V gene: TRBV5-1; clone size: NA; CDR3 protein: CASSLEGFGTEAFF; CDR3 DNA: TGCGCCAGCAGCTTGGAGGGGTTCGGCACTGAAGCTTTCTTT
J gene: TRBJ2-7; D gene: TRBD2; V gene: TRBV10-1; clone size: NA; CDR3 protein: CASSEQRESYEQYF; CDR3 DNA: TGCGCCAGCAGTGAGCAGCGGGAGTCCTACGAGCAGTACTTC
J gene: TRBJ1-3; D gene: NA; V gene: TRBV7-8; clone size: NA; CDR3 protein: CASSLRGTGNTIYF; CDR3 DNA: TGTGCCAGCAGCTTAAGAGGGACTGGAAACACCATATATTTT
J gene: TRBJ2-1; D gene: TRBD2; V gene: TRBV7-6; clone size: NA; CDR3 protein: CASSLRLTSGMGYNEQFF; CDR3 DNA: TGTGCCAGCAGCCTCCGACTCACTAGCGGGATGGGCTACAATGAGCAGTTCTTC
J gene: TRBJ2-1; D gene: TRBD2; V gene: TRBV7-2; clone size: NA; CDR3 protein: CASSLGGLAVYYNEQFF; CDR3 DNA: TGTGCCAGCAGCTTAGGGGGACTAGCTGTATACTACAATGAGCAGTTCTTC
J gene: TRBJ2-1; D gene: TRBD2; V gene: TRBV2; clone size: NA; CDR3 protein: CASASGGLAENYNEQFF; CDR3 DNA: TGTGCCAGTGCCTCAGGGGGACTAGCGGAAAACTACAATGAGCAGTTCTTC
J gene: TRBJ1-1; D gene: NA; V gene: TRBV15; clone size: NA; CDR3 protein: CATREGRAEAFF; CDR3 DNA: TGTGCCACCAGGGAGGGCAGGGCTGAAGCTTTCTTT
J gene: TRBJ2-2; D gene: NA; V gene: TRBV5-6; clone size: NA; CDR3 protein: CASSPLGRLGELFF; CDR3 DNA: TGTGCCAGCAGTCCATTGGGCCGTCTCGGGGAGCTGTTTTTT
J gene: TRBJ2-2; D gene: NA; V gene: TRBV10-1; clone size: NA; CDR3 protein: CASSESSRSGELFF; CDR3 DNA: TGCGCCAGCAGTGAGTCGAGCCGTAGCGGGGAGCTGTTTTTT
J gene: TRBJ1-3; D gene: NA; V gene: TRBV28; clone size: NA; CDR3 protein: CASSSSDGRNTIYF; CDR3 DNA: TGTGCCAGCAGTTCCTCCGATGGCAGAAACACCATATATTTT
J gene: TRBJ2-7; D gene: NA; V gene: TRBV15; clone size: once; CDR3 protein: CATSTRDEQYF; CDR3 DNA: TGTGCCACCTCGACGCGGGACGAGCAGTACTTC
J gene: TRBJ2-1; D gene: NA; V gene: TRBV7-9; clone size: NA; CDR3 protein: CASSLFQEINEQFF; CDR3 DNA: TGTGCCAGCAGCTTATTTCAGGAAATCAATGAGCAGTTCTTC
J gene: TRBJ2-7; D gene: NA; V gene: TRBV7-2; clone size: NA; CDR3 protein: CASSLIADSYEQYF; CDR3 DNA: TGTGCCAGCAGCTTAATAGCGGACTCCTACGAGCAGTACTTC
J gene: TRBJ1-4; D gene: NA; V gene: TRBV13; clone size: NA; CDR3 protein: CASSLHGNEKLFF; CDR3 DNA: TGTGCCAGCAGCTTACACGGGAATGAAAAACTGTTTTTT
J gene: TRBJ2-7; D gene: NA; V gene: TRBV13; clone size: NA; CDR3 protein: CASSFLDGSYEQYF; CDR3 DNA: TGTGCCAGCAGCTTTTTGGACGGCTCCTACGAGCAGTACTTC
J gene: TRBJ1-1; D gene: NA; V gene: TRBV7-2; clone size: NA; CDR3 protein: CASGWQGYTEAFF; CDR3 DNA: TGTGCCAGCGGGTGGCAGGGGTACACTGAAGCTTTCTTT
J gene: TRBJ2-4; D gene: TRBD1; V gene: TRBV7-2; clone size: NA; CDR3 protein: CASSYVGQGNIQYF; CDR3 DNA: TGTGCCAGCAGCTACGTAGGACAGGGAAACATTCAGTACTTC
J gene: TRBJ2-1; D gene: TRBD2; V gene: TRBV2; clone size: NA; CDR3 protein: CASDNSGVNEQFF; CDR3 DNA: TGTGCCAGCGACAATAGCGGGGTCAATGAGCAGTTCTTC
J gene: TRBJ2-5; D gene: NA; V gene: TRBV5-4; clone size: once; CDR3 protein: CASSLGRQETQYF; CDR3 DNA: TGTGCCAGCAGCTTGGGACGGCAAGAGACCCAGTACTTC
J gene: TRBJ1-1; D gene: NA; V gene: TRBV29-1; clone size: NA; CDR3 protein: CSVVSRNTEAFF; CDR3 DNA: TGCAGCGTTGTTTCCCGGAACACTGAAGCTTTCTTT
J gene: TRBJ2-7; D gene: NA; V gene: TRBV4-2; clone size: few; CDR3 protein: CASSQPSDQKQYF; CDR3 DNA: TGTGCCAGCAGCCAGCCTAGCGATCAGAAACAGTACTTC
J gene: TRBJ2-1; D gene: NA; V gene: TRBV4-2; clone size: NA; CDR3 protein: CASSQGERSTYNEQFF; CDR3 DNA: TGTGCCAGCAGCCAAGGGGAGAGGTCGACCTACAATGAGCAGTTCTTC
J gene: TRBJ1-2; D gene: TRBD1; V gene: TRBV11-2; clone size: NA; CDR3 protein: CASSRRDRGNYGYTF; CDR3 DNA: TGTGCCAGCAGCCGCCGGGACAGGGGGAACTATGGCTACACCTTC
J gene: TRBJ2-5; D gene: TRBD1; V gene: TRBV7-9; clone size: few; CDR3 protein: CASSSGQAYQETQYF; CDR3 DNA: TGTGCCAGCAGCTCGGGACAGGCGTACCAAGAGACCCAGTACTTC
J gene: TRBJ2-7; D gene: NA; V gene: TRBV5-1; clone size: once; CDR3 protein: CASSLAGSGVSYEQYF; CDR3 DNA: TGCGCCAGCAGCTTGGCCGGGTCGGGAGTCTCCTACGAGCAGTACTTC
J gene: TRBJ1-1; D gene: NA; V gene: TRBV4-2; clone size: NA; CDR3 protein: CASSQGSGLNTEAFF; CDR3 DNA: TGTGCCAGCAGCCAAGGGTCCGGATTGAACACTGAAGCTTTCTTT
J gene: TRBJ2-5; D gene: TRBD2; V gene: TRBV12-5; clone size: NA; CDR3 protein: CASGLHCWGLAGARGQETQYF; CDR3 DNA: TGTGCTAGTGGTTTGCATTGCTGGGGACTAGCGGGAGCCAGGGGCCAAGAGACCCAGTACTTC
J gene: TRBJ2-2; D gene: NA; V gene: TRBV6-5; clone size: NA; CDR3 protein: CASSYVGGAGARELFF; CDR3 DNA: TGTGCCAGCAGTTACGTCGGGGGCGCTGGTGCTCGGGAGCTGTTTTTT
J gene: TRBJ1-2; D gene: NA; V gene: TRBV28; clone size: NA; CDR3 protein: CASSLSSNYGYTF; CDR3 DNA: TGTGCCAGCAGTCTAAGTTCCAACTATGGCTACACCTTC
J gene: TRBJ2-3; D gene: NA; V gene: TRBV11-2; clone size: NA; CDR3 protein: CASSLGYSSREDTQYF; CDR3 DNA: TGTGCCAGCAGCTTGGGGTACTCCTCCCGCGAAGATACGCAGTATTTT
J gene: TRBJ1-2; D gene: TRBD1; V gene: TRBV6-6; clone size: NA; CDR3 protein: CASSERQDRGGYTF; CDR3 DNA: TGTGCCAGCAGCGAACGCCAGGACAGGGGAGGCTACACCTTC
J gene: TRBJ2-5; D gene: TRBD2; V gene: TRBV27; clone size: NA; CDR3 protein: CASSGLAGFETQYF; CDR3 DNA: TGTGCCAGCAGCGGACTAGCGGGATTTGAGACCCAGTACTTC
J gene: TRBJ2-3; D gene: NA; V gene: TRBV5-1; clone size: NA; CDR3 protein: CASSSPSGTDTQYF; CDR3 DNA: TGCGCCAGCAGCTCCCCTTCCGGCACAGATACGCAGTATTTT
J gene: TRBJ2-5; D gene: NA; V gene: TRBV6-5; clone size: NA; CDR3 protein: CASSYSRQQETQYF; CDR3 DNA: TGTGCCAGCAGTTACTCGAGACAGCAAGAGACCCAGTACTTC
J gene: TRBJ2-7; D gene: NA; V gene: TRBV6-1; clone size: NA; CDR3 protein: CASSDPGGISYEQYF; CDR3 DNA: TGTGCCAGCAGTGATCCTGGGGGGATCTCCTACGAGCAGTACTTC